Listed below are T cell receptor beta chains from one sample, sequenced in a study of blood T cells in healthy people across ages. In TCRdb, the 5' RACE reads were re-called with MiXCR into one record per CDR3 protein. Seen here are about 680,000 distinct CDR3 sequences, approximately 50% observed once, and the top ten hold 25% to 35%. The specimen sequenced was blood. The source of these receptors is an older woman in good health. Each CDR3 is given with its conserved first and last residue. D genes are given only for firm matches. Clone size is shown for a subset of rows, as once, few, many or a class of expanded clone.

TRBV20-1	NA	NA	TRBJ1-1	CSARMWQSAEAFF	TGCAGTGCTAGAATGTGGCAGTCCGCTGAAGCTTTCTTT
TRBV14	NA	many	TRBJ2-4	CASSKGLGVAKNIQYF	TGTGCCAGCAGCAAGGGACTTGGGGTAGCCAAAAACATTCAGTACTTC
TRBV15	NA	NA	TRBJ1-1	CATSRDANTEAFF	TGTGCCACCAGCAGAGACGCCAACACTGAAGCTTTCTTT
TRBV6-1	TRBD1	few	TRBJ1-5	CASSESGGLQPQHF	TGTGCCAGCAGTGAATCAGGGGGCCTGCAGCCCCAGCATTTT
TRBV29-1	NA	few	TRBJ2-7	CSVEYKNYEQYF	TGCAGCGTTGAATACAAAAACTACGAGCAGTACTTC
TRBV6-2/TRBV6-3	NA	NA	TRBJ2-7	CASSPGDSTYEQYF	TGTGCCAGCAGTCCCGGGGACTCGACTTACGAGCAGTACTTC
TRBV28	NA	NA	TRBJ1-1	CASSPLWGRGGEAFF	TGTGCCAGCAGTCCCCTATGGGGGCGGGGGGGTGAAGCTTTCTTT
TRBV5-5	TRBD1	NA	TRBJ2-1	CASSSGTGYYGEQFF	TGTGCCAGCAGCTCCGGGACAGGGTATTACGGTGAGCAGTTCTTC
TRBV7-2	NA	many	TRBJ2-2	CASSFAGIGPGELFF	TGTGCCAGCAGCTTCGCCGGGATTGGCCCCGGGGAGCTGTTTTTT
TRBV11-3	TRBD2	NA	TRBJ2-1	CASSSKNSGRASNERFF	TGTGCCAGCAGCTCCAAAAATAGCGGGAGGGCCTCCAATGAGCGGTTCTTC
TRBV7-2	TRBD2	few	TRBJ2-7	CASSFGLAGDEGYEQYF	TGTGCCAGCAGCTTCGGACTAGCGGGAGACGAGGGGTACGAGCAGTACTTC
TRBV3-1	NA	NA	TRBJ2-7	CASSQDNRNYEQYF	TGTGCCAGCAGCCAAGATAACAGGAACTACGAGCAGTACTTC
TRBV4-2	TRBD1	many	TRBJ2-7	CASGQGQGSYEQYF	TGTGCCAGCGGCCAGGGACAGGGTAGTTACGAGCAGTACTTC
TRBV20-1	NA	NA	TRBJ2-7	CSTRETTRSGSEQYF	TGCAGTACTAGAGAAACGACTAGATCAGGTAGCGAGCAGTACTTC
TRBV9	NA	NA	TRBJ2-3	CVSSVSPTSTDTQYF	TGTGTCAGCAGCGTATCTCCCACTAGCACAGATACGCAGTATTTT
TRBV4-2	NA	NA	TRBJ2-1	CASSRRSQNNEQFF	TGTGCCAGCAGCCGCAGGAGCCAAAACAATGAGCAGTTCTTC
TRBV7-2	NA	NA	TRBJ2-5	CASRRRPVEETQYF	TGTGCCAGCAGACGTCGACCTGTGGAGGAGACCCAGTACTTC
TRBV2	TRBD2	NA	TRBJ2-7	CASSEAGTSGTYYEQYF	TGTGCCAGCAGTGAAGCAGGGACTAGCGGGACATACTACGAGCAGTACTTC
TRBV27	TRBD2	once	TRBJ2-1	CASSLRGSGSISNEQFF	TGTGCCAGCAGTTTAAGGGGTAGCGGGAGTATAAGCAATGAGCAGTTCTTC